The present entry profiles one T cell receptor (beta chain) with its context. No antigen is known for it. A read error is possible here, since a much larger clone lies one base away. The time point: newly diagnosed GD, antithyroid drugs for less than 3 months. Construction of the TCR library relied on RNA isolated from PBMCs. This entry belongs to a study of regulatory T cells in long-lasting Graves disease. Study-wide points: Among persistent patients, a larger number of public clonotypes were shared (around 3,000) than among newly diagnosed patients (about 1,000).

Arm-PCR of CDR3 regions and iRepertoire HTBI primers were used to build TCR beta libraries. In TCRdb, the multiplex PCR reads were re-called with MiXCR into one record per CDR3 protein. The sample consists of some 250,000 distinct CDR3 sequences, 15% to 20% of them appearing once. CDR1 MDHEN and CDR2 SYDVKM come from the germline V gene. The CDR3 sequence is 15 residues long. The V segment lost 5 bases and the J segment 7 bases; nucleotides outside the gene matches: 7. The same data also contributed to another study, on T cells in Graves' hyperthyroidism and ophthalmopathy.

The TCR was taken from a woman under 40 with Graves disease. The sample here was peripheral blood mononuclear cells (PBMCs), taken at new diagnosis, from a patient treated with antithyroid drugs. The chain is built from TRBV28 and TRBJ2-2; 10 bases line up with TRBD2. CDR3 coding DNA: TGTGCCAGCAGTAACCTAGCGGGGGCCCACGGGGAGCTGTTTTTT. Encoded protein: CASSNLAGAHGELFF.